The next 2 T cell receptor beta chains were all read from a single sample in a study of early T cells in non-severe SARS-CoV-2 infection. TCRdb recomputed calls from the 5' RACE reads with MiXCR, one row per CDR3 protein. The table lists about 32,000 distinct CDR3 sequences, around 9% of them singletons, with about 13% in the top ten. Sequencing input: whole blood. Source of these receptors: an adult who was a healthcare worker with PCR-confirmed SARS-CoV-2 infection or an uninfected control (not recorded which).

DNA for the CDR3: TGTGCCAGCAGCTCAAAAGCCGAGGGACAAGAGACCCAGTACTTC. Protein: CASSSKAEGQETQYF. The chain employs TRBV7-3 and TRBJ2-5, with D tentatively TRBD2 (5 bases). Germline V gene sequence: CDR1 SGHTA, CDR2 FQGTGA. This CDR3 has 15 residues. The V end lost 4 bases, the J end lost 2 bases, and 14 bases lay between the germline ends.

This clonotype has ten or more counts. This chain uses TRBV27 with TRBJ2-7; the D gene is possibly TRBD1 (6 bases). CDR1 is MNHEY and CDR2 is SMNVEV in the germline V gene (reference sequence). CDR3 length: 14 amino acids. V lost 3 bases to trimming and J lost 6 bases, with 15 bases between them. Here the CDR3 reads CASSLGQNPSEQYF. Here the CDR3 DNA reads TGTGCCAGCAGTTTGGGACAAAACCCTTCCGAGCAGTACTTC.